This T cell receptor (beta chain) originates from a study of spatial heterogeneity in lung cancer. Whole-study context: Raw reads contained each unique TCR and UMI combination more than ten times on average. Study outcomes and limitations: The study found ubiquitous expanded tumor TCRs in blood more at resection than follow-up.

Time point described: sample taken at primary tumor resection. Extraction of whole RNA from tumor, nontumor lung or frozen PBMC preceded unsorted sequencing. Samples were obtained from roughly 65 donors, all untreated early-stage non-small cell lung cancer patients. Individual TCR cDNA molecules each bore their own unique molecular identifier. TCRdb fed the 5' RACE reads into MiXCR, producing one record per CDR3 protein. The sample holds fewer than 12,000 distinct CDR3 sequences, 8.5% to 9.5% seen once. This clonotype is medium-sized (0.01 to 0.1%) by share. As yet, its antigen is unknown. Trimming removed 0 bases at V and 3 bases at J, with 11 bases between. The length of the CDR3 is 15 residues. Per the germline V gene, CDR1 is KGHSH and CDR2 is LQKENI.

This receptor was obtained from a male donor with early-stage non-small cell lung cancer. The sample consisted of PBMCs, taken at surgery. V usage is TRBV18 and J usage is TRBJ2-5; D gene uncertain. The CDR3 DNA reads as TGTGCCAGCTCACCACCAATGGCACAGAAAGAGACCCAGTACTTC. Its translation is CASSPPMAQKETQYF.